Listed here is a single T cell receptor (beta chain). Its target is not known. The table came from immunoSEQ multiplex PCR; TCRdb's copy has only in-frame clones and leaves some out. Of 150,000 to 200,000 clones listed, 75% to 90% are singletons. This sample was taken from a study of T cell responses to AZD1222 COVID-19 vaccine. Germline CDR1 is KGHSH and CDR2 is LQKENI. CDR3 length: 15 residues. With 2 bases clipped from V and 4 bases from J, the junction kept 3 bases outside the gene matches. The study, taken as a whole, reports: Dominant CD4 TCR responses targeted spike regions 160-218 and 743-854. A reported finding is that nearly half of spike-specific TCRs target unmutated variant regions.

The chain combines TRBV18 with TRBJ1-5, with 9 bases aligning to TRBD1. Sequenced here: peripheral blood, sampled on day 0 of AZD1222 vaccination. The receptor's source is an adult in good health. The CDR3 nucleotides read TGTGCCAGCTCACCAGAGGGACAGGGAAATCAGCCCCAGCATTTT. Its protein product is CASSPEGQGNQPQHF.